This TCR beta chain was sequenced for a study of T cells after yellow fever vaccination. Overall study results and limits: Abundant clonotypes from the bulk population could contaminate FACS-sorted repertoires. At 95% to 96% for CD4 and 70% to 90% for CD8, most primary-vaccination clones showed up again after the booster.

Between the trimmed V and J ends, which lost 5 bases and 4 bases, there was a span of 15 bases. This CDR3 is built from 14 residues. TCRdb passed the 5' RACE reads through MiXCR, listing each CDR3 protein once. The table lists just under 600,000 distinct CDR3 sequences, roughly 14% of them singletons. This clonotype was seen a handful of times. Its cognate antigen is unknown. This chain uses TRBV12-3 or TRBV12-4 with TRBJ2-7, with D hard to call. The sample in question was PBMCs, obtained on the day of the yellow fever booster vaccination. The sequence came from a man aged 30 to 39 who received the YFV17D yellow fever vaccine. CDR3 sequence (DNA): TGTGCCAGCAGTGACTCTGTCCTACGTTACGAGCAGTACTTC. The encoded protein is CASSDSVLRYEQYF.